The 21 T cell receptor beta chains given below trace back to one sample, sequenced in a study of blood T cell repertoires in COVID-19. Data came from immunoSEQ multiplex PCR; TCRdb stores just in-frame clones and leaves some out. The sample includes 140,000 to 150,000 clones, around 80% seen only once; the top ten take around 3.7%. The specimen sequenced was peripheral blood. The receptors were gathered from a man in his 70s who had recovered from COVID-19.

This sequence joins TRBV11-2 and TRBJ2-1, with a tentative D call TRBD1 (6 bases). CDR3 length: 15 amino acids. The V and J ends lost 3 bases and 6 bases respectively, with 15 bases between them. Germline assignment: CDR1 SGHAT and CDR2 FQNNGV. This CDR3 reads CASSFPQGRGNEQFF. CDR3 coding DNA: TGTGCCAGCAGCTTCCCACAGGGACGGGGCAATGAGCAGTTCTTC.

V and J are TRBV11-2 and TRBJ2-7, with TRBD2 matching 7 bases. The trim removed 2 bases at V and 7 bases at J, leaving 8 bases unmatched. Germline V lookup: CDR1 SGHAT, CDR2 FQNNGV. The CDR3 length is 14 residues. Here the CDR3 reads CASSLMRGAGEQYF. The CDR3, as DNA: TGTGCCAGCAGCTTAATGAGGGGAGCGGGGGAGCAGTACTTC.

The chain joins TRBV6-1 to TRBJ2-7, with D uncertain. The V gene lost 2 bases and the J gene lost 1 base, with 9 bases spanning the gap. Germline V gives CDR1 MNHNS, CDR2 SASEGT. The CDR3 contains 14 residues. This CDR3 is CASSENVRSYEQYF. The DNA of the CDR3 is TGTGCCAGCAGTGAAAATGTCAGATCCTACGAGCAGTACTTC.

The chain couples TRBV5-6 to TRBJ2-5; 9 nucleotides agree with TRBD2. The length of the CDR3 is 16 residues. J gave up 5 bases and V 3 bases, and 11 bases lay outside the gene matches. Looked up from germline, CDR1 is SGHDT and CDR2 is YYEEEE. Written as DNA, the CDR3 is TGTGCCAGCAGCTCCAAAATAGCGGGAGCGAAGGAGACCCAGTACTTC. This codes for CASSSKIAGAKETQYF.

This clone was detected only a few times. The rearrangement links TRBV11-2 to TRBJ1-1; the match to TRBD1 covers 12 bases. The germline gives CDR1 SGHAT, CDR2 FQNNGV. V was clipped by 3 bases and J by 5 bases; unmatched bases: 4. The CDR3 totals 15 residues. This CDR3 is CASSLGTGGLTEAFF. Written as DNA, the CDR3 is TGTGCCAGCAGCTTGGGGACAGGGGGCCTGACTGAAGCTTTCTTT.

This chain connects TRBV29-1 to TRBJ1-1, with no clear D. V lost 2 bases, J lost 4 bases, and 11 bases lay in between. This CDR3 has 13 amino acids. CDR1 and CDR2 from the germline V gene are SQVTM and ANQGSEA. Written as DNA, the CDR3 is TGCAGCGTTGAATACGAGGGTATCACTGAAGCTTTCTTT. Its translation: CSVEYEGITEAFF.

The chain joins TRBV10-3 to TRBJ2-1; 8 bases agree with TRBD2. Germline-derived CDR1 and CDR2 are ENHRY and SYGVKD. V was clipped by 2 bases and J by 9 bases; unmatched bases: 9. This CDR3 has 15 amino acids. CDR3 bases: TGTGCCATCAGTGAGAGCGGGAGCGCTGGGGGTGAGCAGTTCTTC. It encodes CAISESGSAGGEQFF.

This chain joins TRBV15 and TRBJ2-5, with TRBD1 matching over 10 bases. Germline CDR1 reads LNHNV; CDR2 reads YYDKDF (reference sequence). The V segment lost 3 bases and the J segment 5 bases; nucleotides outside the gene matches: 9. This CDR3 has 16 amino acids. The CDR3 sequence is CATSSPDRGPLETQYF. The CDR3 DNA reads TGTGCCACCAGCAGCCCAGACAGGGGGCCTTTGGAGACCCAGTACTTC.

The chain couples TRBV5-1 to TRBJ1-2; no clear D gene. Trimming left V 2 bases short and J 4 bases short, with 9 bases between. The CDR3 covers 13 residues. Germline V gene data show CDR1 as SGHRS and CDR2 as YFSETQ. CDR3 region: CASSFAGGYGYTF. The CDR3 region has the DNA TGCGCCAGCAGCTTCGCCGGCGGCTATGGCTACACCTTC.

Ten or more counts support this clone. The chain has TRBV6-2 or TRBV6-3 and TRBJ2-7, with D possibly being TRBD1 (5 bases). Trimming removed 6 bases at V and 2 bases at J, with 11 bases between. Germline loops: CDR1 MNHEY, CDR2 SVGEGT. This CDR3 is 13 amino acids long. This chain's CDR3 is CASRPTGPYEQYF. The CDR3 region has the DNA TGTGCCAGCAGACCTACAGGACCCTACGAGCAGTACTTC.

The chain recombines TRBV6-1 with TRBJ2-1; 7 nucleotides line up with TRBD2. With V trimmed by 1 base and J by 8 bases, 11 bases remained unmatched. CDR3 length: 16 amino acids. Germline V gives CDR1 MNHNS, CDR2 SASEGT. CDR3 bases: TGTGCCAGCAGTGAAGGGGTGGGAGGGCCCTTCCATGAGCAGTTCTTC. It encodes CASSEGVGGPFHEQFF.

The CDR3: CSASASYGYRSSYEQYF. CDR3 nucleotides: TGCAGTGCTAGTGCCTCGTATGGGTATAGGAGTAGCTACGAGCAGTACTTC. The gene calls are TRBV20-1 and TRBJ2-7; D call uncertain. The CDR3 covers 17 residues. Germline assignment: CDR1 DFQATT and CDR2 SNEGSKA (reference sequence). V gave up 3 bases and J gave up 3 bases, with 24 bases separating them.

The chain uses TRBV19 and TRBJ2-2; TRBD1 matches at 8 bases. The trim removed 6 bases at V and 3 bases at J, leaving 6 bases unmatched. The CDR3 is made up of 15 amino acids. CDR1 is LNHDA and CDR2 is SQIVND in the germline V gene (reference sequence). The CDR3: CASSSTGADTGELFF. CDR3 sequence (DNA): TGTGCCAGTAGCTCGACAGGGGCTGACACCGGGGAGCTGTTTTTT.

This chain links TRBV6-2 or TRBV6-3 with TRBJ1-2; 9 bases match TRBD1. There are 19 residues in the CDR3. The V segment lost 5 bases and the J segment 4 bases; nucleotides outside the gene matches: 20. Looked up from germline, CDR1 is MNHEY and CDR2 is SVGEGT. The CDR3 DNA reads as TGTGCCAGCAGTCCCGGACTTGGGACAGGGTTAAAGCTCAGCTATGGCTACACCTTC. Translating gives CASSPGLGTGLKLSYGYTF.

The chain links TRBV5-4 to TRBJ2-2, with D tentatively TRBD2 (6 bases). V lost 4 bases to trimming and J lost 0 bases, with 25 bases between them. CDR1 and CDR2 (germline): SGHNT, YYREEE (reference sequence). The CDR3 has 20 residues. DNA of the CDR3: TGTGCCAGCAGCGGACTACCTAGACTGAAAGCAACCGCGAACACCGGGGAGCTGTTTTTT. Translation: CASSGLPRLKATANTGELFF.

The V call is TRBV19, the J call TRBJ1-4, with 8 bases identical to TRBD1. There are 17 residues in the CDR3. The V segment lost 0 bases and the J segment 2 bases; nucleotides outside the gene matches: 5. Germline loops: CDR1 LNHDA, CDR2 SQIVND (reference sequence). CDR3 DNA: TGTGCCAGTAGTATAGATGGACAGGGTTGGACTAATGAAAAACTGTTTTTT. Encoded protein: CASSIDGQGWTNEKLFF. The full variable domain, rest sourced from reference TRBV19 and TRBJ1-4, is DGGITQSPKYLFRKEGQNVTLSCEQNLNHDAMYWYRQDPGQGLRLIYYSQIVNDFQKGDIAEGYSVSREKKESFPLTVTSAQKNPTAFYLCASSIDGQGWTNEKLFFGSGTQLSVL.

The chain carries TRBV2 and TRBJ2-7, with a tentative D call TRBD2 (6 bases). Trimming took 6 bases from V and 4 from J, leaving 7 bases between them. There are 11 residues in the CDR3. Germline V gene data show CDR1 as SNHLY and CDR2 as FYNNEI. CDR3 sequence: CASRAGYEQYF. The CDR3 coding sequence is TGTGCCAGCAGGGCGGGGTACGAGCAGTACTTC.

CDR3 sequence reads: CSAIHGYEQYF. The CDR3 DNA reads as TGCAGTGCTATACATGGCTACGAGCAGTACTTC. This rearrangement joins TRBV20-1 to TRBJ2-7; D is unclear. Trimming pared 4 bases from V and 3 bases from J, leaving 7 bases between. Per the germline V gene, CDR1 is DFQATT and CDR2 is SNEGSKA (reference sequence). CDR3 length: 11 amino acids.

In DNA, the CDR3 is TGTGCCAGCAGTGATGGGGGGACTCGACCCCAGCATTTT. Translation gives CASSDGGTRPQHF. The chain uses TRBV6-2 or TRBV6-3 and TRBJ1-5; D may be TRBD1 (5 bases). V lost 5 bases and J lost 10, with 15 bases in between. CDR3 length equals 13 residues. Germline assignment: CDR1 MNHEY and CDR2 SVGEGT.

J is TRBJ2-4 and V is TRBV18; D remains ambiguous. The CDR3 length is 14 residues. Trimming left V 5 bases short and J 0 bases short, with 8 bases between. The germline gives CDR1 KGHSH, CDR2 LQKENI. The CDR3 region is CASSTELAKNIQYF. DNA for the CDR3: TGTGCCAGCTCAACGGAGCTAGCCAAAAACATTCAGTACTTC.

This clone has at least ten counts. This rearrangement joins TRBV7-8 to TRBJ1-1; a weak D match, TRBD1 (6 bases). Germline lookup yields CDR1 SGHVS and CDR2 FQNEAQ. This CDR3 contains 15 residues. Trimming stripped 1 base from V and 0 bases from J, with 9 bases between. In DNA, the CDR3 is TGTGCCAGCAGCTTAGTTCCAGGGGTGAACACTGAAGCTTTCTTT. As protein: CASSLVPGVNTEAFF. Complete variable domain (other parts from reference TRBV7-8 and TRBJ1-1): GAGVSQSPRYKVAKRGQDVALRCDPISGHVSLFWYQQALGQGPEFLTYFQNEAQLDKSGLPSDRFFAERPEGSVSTLKIQRTQQEDSAVYLCASSLVPGVNTEAFFGQGTRLTVV.